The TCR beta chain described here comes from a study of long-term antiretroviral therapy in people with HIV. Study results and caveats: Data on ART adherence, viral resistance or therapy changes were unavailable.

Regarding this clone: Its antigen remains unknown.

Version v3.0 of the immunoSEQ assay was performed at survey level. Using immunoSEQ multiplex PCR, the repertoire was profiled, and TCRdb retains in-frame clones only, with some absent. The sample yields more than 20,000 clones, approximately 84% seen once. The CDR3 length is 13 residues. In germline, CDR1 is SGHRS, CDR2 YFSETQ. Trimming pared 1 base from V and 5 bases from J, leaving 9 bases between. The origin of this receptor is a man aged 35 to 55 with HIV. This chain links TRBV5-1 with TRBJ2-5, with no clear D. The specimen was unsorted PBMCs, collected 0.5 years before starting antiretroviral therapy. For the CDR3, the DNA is TGCGCCAGCAGCTTGCCTTCGAGTGAGACCCAGTACTTC. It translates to CASSLPSSETQYF.